This T cell receptor (beta chain) was sequenced during a study of T cells in narcolepsy listed by TCRdb under 2018. Regarding the research as a whole: Healthy control donors were enrolled in the study alongside patients who had narcolepsy type 1 or type 2 (NT1, NT2). The study sought autoreactive T cells targeting hypocretin neuron self-antigens (hypocretin, TRIB2) in narcolepsy patients, using TCR Vbeta sequencing to track clonotypes in blood and CSF.

Of note for this clone: Its antigen remains unidentified. It has no much larger one-base neighbor in the sample; base qualities were not kept.

The research as a whole found: HCRT-specific and TRIB2-specific autoreactive clonotypes were highlighted in plots that compared CD4+ T cell clonotypes in CSF versus blood from the same patient. Some blood memory CD4+ repertoires from patients and controls contained no sequences matching autoreactive T cell clones. Patients and controls had similar numbers of sequenced blood memory CD4+ clonotypes, with averages of approximately 41,000 in patients and 30,000 to 35,000 in controls. Autoreactive clonotypes were reported to be detected serially in the blood of the same patients and of different patients, but not in the blood of healthy controls.

The library was produced with the immunoSEQ multiplex PCR assay. TCRdb limited this immuneACCESS table to in-frame rearrangements with V and J called. A share of clones is missing; checked studies link under half to unresolved V genes, and the rest is unexplained. The sample records about 27,000 clones, 75% to 85% of which are singletons. The ten largest account for 6.6% of the sample. Memory CD4+ T cells were sorted ex vivo from peripheral blood of narcolepsy patients and healthy controls for TCR Vbeta sequencing. The CDR3 goes from the cysteine to the phenylalanine over 11 residues. Just the 33-base CDR3 DNA is kept, in frame starting at base 1. For CDR1 and CDR2, the germline V gene lists MDHEN and SYDVKM. The trim is 6 bases for V and 4 bases for J, with a gap of 7 bases between the germline ends.

This sequence uses TRBV28 and TRBJ2-7; no D gene is confidently identified. The specimen was memory (CD45RA-) CD4+ T cells from blood. The sample's cell subset or site label is to be understood as: memory T cells sorted ex vivo from peripheral blood. This TCR was sampled from a human donor in good health. The CDR3 sequence is CASSSLYEQYF. The nucleotide sequence is TGTGCCAGCAGCTCCCTATACGAGCAGTACTTC.